The clone carrying this T cell receptor beta chain has just a few counts. The junction departs from the called germline gene at one end, perhaps through a read error. The entry originates in a study of prognosis after radiotherapy for stage I lung cancer. As for the study in general: Stage I non-small cell lung cancer cases were enrolled from 2018 through January 2019. No patient received concurrent therapy with stereotactic body radiotherapy.

The CDR3 runs 14 residues. Germline V gene data show CDR1 as LGHDT and CDR2 as YNNKEL (reference sequence). All patients showed node-negative disease on CT and PET/CT and lacked prior chemotherapy, radiotherapy or other malignancies. Two-round multiplex PCR on genomic DNA was the method by which TCR beta CDR3 was amplified. The first round of PCR was done with primers that matched each TRBV and TRBJ gene. TCRdb re-analysed the multiplex PCR reads in MiXCR, keeping a single row per CDR3 protein. The sample shows more than 9,000 distinct CDR3 sequences, approximately 53% of them seen only once. This sequence originates from a donor over 45 with non-small cell lung cancer. The rearrangement links TRBV3-1 to TRBJ1-4; 7 bases align to TRBD1. Material: PBMCs, obtained before or after stereotactic body radiation therapy (not recorded which). DNA for the CDR3: TGTGCCAGCCTCGGAACAGGGGCGGGTGAAGAACTGTTTTTT. Translation: CASLGTGAGEELFF. The entire variable domain, with the rest obtained from reference TRBV3-1 and TRBJ1-4, is as follows: DTAVSQTPKYLVTQMGNDKSIKCEQNLGHDTMYWYKQDSKKFLKIMFSYNNKELIINETVPNRFSPKSPDKAHLNLHINSLELGDSAVYFCASLGTGAGEELFFGSGTQLSVL.